The 19 T cell receptor beta chains in this list originate from one sample, sequenced in a study of T cells in Graves' hyperthyroidism and ophthalmopathy. RNA transcripts were the template for amplifying TCR beta CDR3 regions. Using the HTBI primer set, a first-round RT-PCR was run on the TCR CDR3. TCRdb independently ran MiXCR on the multiplex PCR reads; one entry per CDR3 protein. This table has some 360,000 distinct CDR3 sequences, 14% appearing once. The sample taken for sequencing was blood. All receptors derive from a woman aged 60-70 years with Graves' hyperthyroidism.

The chain employs TRBV19 and TRBJ1-3; D uncertain. V gave up 7 bases and J gave up 0 bases, with 13 bases separating them. Germline V gene sequence: CDR1 LNHDA, CDR2 SQIVND (reference sequence). The CDR3 spans 15 residues. The CDR3 DNA is TGTGCCAGTACTTCCTTACGGAACTCTGGAAACACCATATATTTT. It is translated as CASTSLRNSGNTIYF.

This clonotype was observed at least ten times. This chain links TRBV12-3 or TRBV12-4 with TRBJ2-1, with 13 bases lining up with TRBD2. The CDR3 spans 15 residues. J lost 7 bases, V lost 6 bases, and 6 bases had no gene match. The CDR3 coding sequence is TGTGCCAGCAGACCCGGGACTAGCGGGATAAATGAGCAGTTCTTC. This gives the protein CASRPGTSGINEQFF.

The V call is TRBV20-1, the J call TRBJ2-1; D may match TRBD1 or TRBD2 (6 bases each). The CDR3 consists of 17 residues. Germline CDR1 DFQATT, CDR2 SNEGSKA (reference sequence). The V end was cut by 3 bases, the J end by 0 bases, with 18 bases between. The CDR3, as DNA: TGCAGTGCTAGTGGGGGGCCTGGACTTAGCTCCTACAATGAGCAGTTCTTC. It specifies CSASGGPGLSSYNEQFF.

This clonotype has ten or more counts. The rearrangement links TRBV3-1 to TRBJ2-5, with 9 bases identical to TRBD2. Germline V lookup: CDR1 LGHDT, CDR2 YNNKEL (reference sequence). The junction had 7 bases not matched to a gene; V was cut back by 0 bases and J by 11 bases. The CDR3 has 14 residues. CDR3 DNA: TGTGCCAGCAGCCAAGATCCTAGCGGGATGCAACAGTACTTC. Translated, it gives CASSQDPSGMQQYF.

This clonotype has at least ten counts. This chain links TRBV11-2 with TRBJ2-1, with 10 bases matching TRBD2. The germline CDR1 and CDR2 sequences are SGHAT and FQNNGV. CDR3 size: 15 residues. Trimming removed 5 bases from V and 5 bases from J; junction bases left unmatched: 6. In nucleotides, the CDR3 is TGTGCCAGCAGCCAGACTAGCGGGCCTAACAATGAGCAGTTCTTC. Translated, it gives CASSQTSGPNNEQFF.

This clonotype was seen at least ten times. V gene TRBV7-2 combines with J gene TRBJ2-7; D ambiguous. The germline V gene encodes CDR1 SGHTA and CDR2 FQGNSA. This CDR3 region has 13 residues. V lost 5 bases, J lost 3 bases, and 11 bases lay in between. CDR3 nucleotides: TGTGCCAGCAGCCATGCTAGTGGCTACGAGCAGTACTTC. This translates into CASSHASGYEQYF. Complete variable domain (other parts from reference TRBV7-2 and TRBJ2-7): GAGVSQSPSNKVTEKGKDVELRCDPISGHTALYWYRQSLGQGLEFLIYFQGNSAPDKSGLPSDRFSAERTGGSVSTLTIQRTQQEDSAVYLCASSHASGYEQYFGPGTRLTVT.

Ten or more counts support this clonotype. V gene TRBV7-2 combines with J gene TRBJ2-3; D not resolved. The V gene lost 3 bases and the J gene lost 5 bases, with 6 bases spanning the gap. Germline V gives CDR1 SGHTA, CDR2 FQGNSA. The CDR3 has 12 amino acids. Written as DNA, the CDR3 is TGTGCCAGCAGCTTTATGAGAGATACGCAGTATTTT. Its translation: CASSFMRDTQYF.

This clonotype was detected ten times or more. The chain carries TRBV20-1 and TRBJ2-1, with D unresolved. This CDR3 contains 14 residues. CDR1 is DFQATT, CDR2 SNEGSKA, per germline (reference sequence). The V and J ends lost 1 base and 9 bases respectively, with 16 bases between them. CDR3 DNA: TGCAGTGCTAGAGCTCTTCGAGGTTCTGGTGAGCAGTTCTTC. This encodes CSARALRGSGEQFF.

In its sample, this clonotype was seen many times. The V and J genes are TRBV6-5 and TRBJ1-1, with 7 bases lining up with TRBD1. The length of the CDR3 is 13 residues. From germline, CDR1 is MNHEY and CDR2 SVGAGI. The V segment lost 2 bases and the J segment 7 bases; nucleotides outside the gene matches: 4. The CDR3 DNA reads TGTGCCAGCAGTTACCCGGACAGGCGTGAAGCTTTCTTT. The encoded protein is CASSYPDRREAFF.

CDR3 sequence reads: CASTLRMGFDNSPLHF. CDR3 DNA: TGTGCCAGCACCCTAAGAATGGGTTTCGATAATTCACCCCTCCACTTT. The V and J genes are TRBV12-3 or TRBV12-4 and TRBJ1-6; D unclear. This CDR3 is built from 16 residues. The V end lost 7 bases, the J end lost 5 bases, and 18 bases lay between the germline ends.

This clonotype was seen repeatedly, ten times or more. A read error may produce the germline difference seen at one junction end. V and J are TRBV7-8 and TRBJ2-3; a weak D match, TRBD1 (6 bases). The CDR3 spans 15 residues. The germline V gene encodes CDR1 SGHVS and CDR2 FQNEAQ. Written as DNA, the CDR3 is TGTGCCAGCACCTTAGCTGGGGGCGGGTCAGATACGCAGTATTTT. Translating gives CASTLAGGGSDTQYF.

The chain links TRBV11-2 to TRBJ1-3, with D maybe TRBD1 (5 bases). The length of the CDR3 is 15 residues. Germline CDR1 is SGHAT and CDR2 is FQNNGV. Trimming removed 3 bases from V and 2 bases from J, with 11 bases in between. DNA for the CDR3: TGTGCCAGCAGCTTTGACAGTCGCCCTGGAAACACCATATATTTT. It yields the protein CASSFDSRPGNTIYF.

The genes are TRBV19 and TRBJ1-1, with TRBD1 as a possible D gene (6 bases). Germline V gene lookup returns CDR1 LNHDA and CDR2 SQIVND (reference sequence). V was pared by 3 bases and J by 9 bases, with 11 bases between. This CDR3 is built from 12 residues. In DNA form, the CDR3 reads TGTGCCAGTAGTATCGGCAGGGGCCAAGCTTTCTTT. It is translated as CASSIGRGQAFF.

This clonotype was counted at least ten times. The chain uses TRBV12-3 or TRBV12-4 and TRBJ2-5, with 7 bases fitting TRBD2. The V segment lost 2 bases and the J segment 3 bases; nucleotides outside the gene matches: 6. This CDR3 is built from 15 residues. CDR3 in DNA: TGTGCCAGCAGTTTAACCCTCAGCGGGAAAGAGACCCAGTACTTC. Its protein product is CASSLTLSGKETQYF.

As concerns this clonotype: This may be a read error: a much more frequent sequence differs by one nucleotide. The chain has TRBV5-6 and TRBJ2-1; no definite D call. The CDR3 extends over 12 amino acids. Deletions cut 1 base from V and 7 bases from J, with 6 bases between. Per the germline V gene, CDR1 is SGHDT and CDR2 is YYEEEE. The CDR3, as DNA: TGTGCCAGCAGCTTGAGGTTAAATGAGCAGTTCTTC. The encoded protein is CASSLRLNEQFF.

Many counts were recorded for this clonotype. The rearrangement uses TRBV3-1 and TRBJ2-3; 7 bases match TRBD2. V lost 1 base and J lost 6; bases outside the gene matches: 4. The CDR3 loop spans 14 amino acids. In germline, CDR1 is LGHDT, CDR2 YNNKEL (reference sequence). CDR3 amino acids: CASSQGLASDTQYF. The CDR3 region has the DNA TGTGCCAGCAGCCAAGGACTAGCATCCGATACGCAGTATTTT.

The J gene is TRBJ2-1, the V gene TRBV24-1, with 7 bases matching TRBD2. V trimming: 3 bases; J trimming: 0 bases; junction bases outside the gene matches: 10. The CDR3 sequence is 18 residues long. Germline lookup yields CDR1 KGHDR and CDR2 SFDVKD. CDR3 bases: TGTGCCACCAGTGATCCCGCTCGGGGCGGGAGCTCCTACAATGAGCAGTTCTTC. Translation: CATSDPARGGSSYNEQFF.

The chain has TRBV12-3 or TRBV12-4 and TRBJ2-2, with TRBD2 as a possible D gene (6 bases). The germline V and J ends were trimmed by 5 bases and 6 bases, with 16 bases remaining between them. This CDR3 has 15 amino acids. The CDR3 protein is CASSPRGGIAGELFF. The CDR3 DNA follows: TGTGCCAGCAGTCCTAGAGGCGGGATAGCCGGGGAGCTGTTTTTT.

The table lists this clonotype with many counts. This sequence joins TRBV2 and TRBJ2-1, with 7 bases matching TRBD2. The ends lost 6 bases at V and 8 bases at J; junction bases unmatched: 19. Germline values: CDR1 SNHLY, CDR2 FYNNEI. This CDR3 is 17 amino acids long. The CDR3, as DNA: TGTGCCAGCAGCCCTGACCCTTGGGCGGGAGTCGGCGATGAGCAGTTCTTC. Translating gives CASSPDPWAGVGDEQFF.